The T cell receptor beta chain described here comes from a study of shared clonotypes between healthy human individuals (dated by TCRdb to 2018 to 2020). Looking at the study overall: The cohort comprised a couple of women and three men aged 18 to 49 years. Per donor, three plates each were used for CD4 naive and CD4 memory, two for CD8 naive, and one for CD8 memory. To estimate repertoire size and how much clonotype sharing occurs between individuals, the study deeply sequenced the blood TCR repertoires of five healthy adults. Libraries were prepared and TCR repertoires were sequenced by different laboratories using diverse techniques, in order to increase sequencing depth and limit assay-specific biases. Between about 0.8 and 9 billion PBMCs per donor were obtained by leukapheresis.

The CDR3 runs 14 amino acids, cysteine and phenylalanine included. The only DNA kept is the CDR3, 42 bases in frame from the first base. The germline V gene supplies CDR1 ENHRY and CDR2 SYGVKD. Unmatched junction bases come to 4, with V trimmed by 7 bases and J by 2 bases. TCR CDR3 regions were amplified from genomic DNA by multiplex PCR using the deep immunoSEQ assay. Extracted genomic DNA from each cell subset was spread evenly across all wells of several immunoSEQ 96-well plates, with each plate serving as a replicate. For sorted subsets, approximately 200 ng of genomic DNA, equivalent to around 29,000 T cell genomes, went into each replicate PCR. Purified libraries were measured with a Qubit 3.0 fluorometer, size-checked on a Bioanalyzer 2100, and measured again with the KAPA Library Quantification kit. A separate single-read 150-cycle Illumina NextSeq 550 flow cell was used to sequence each immunoSEQ 96-well plate. In the authors' own workflow: Because only junctional sequences without quality scores were contained in the immunoSEQ output, filtering matching that applied to full-length reads could not be performed. Sequences were annotated with PyIR, a Python wrapper for IgBLAST v1.9, and V/J genes and CDR3 were assigned using IMGT germline references. Reads were removed for weak V/J assignments (E-value above 1e-6), missing CDR3, stop codons, out-of-frame junctions, or ambiguous translated residues. V3J clonotypes were defined as sequences sharing the same inferred V gene, J gene, and CDR3 amino acid sequence. The percentage overlap between two repertoires was calculated by dividing the number of shared unique clonotypes by the size of the smaller repertoire. Repertoire richness was assessed with RTK rarefaction, the Chao1 estimator, and Recon v2.1 estimates of unobserved clonotypes. OLGA was used to compute generation probabilities for all TCRbeta clonotypes that the gDNA method yielded from four donors. TCRdb took over this immuneACCESS table, retaining in-frame rearrangements with V and J assigned. Such tables are incomplete; in checked studies, under half of the missing clones stem from an unresolved V gene, and the remainder is unexplained. The DNA was the basis for D and trimming; V, J and clone size are from that table. Present in this sample are about 330,000 clones, around 74% of which were seen just once. The ten largest clones take up approximately 10% of the sample.

Only a few counts were recorded for this clone. This receptor's antigen is unknown. There are no base qualities to consult, and no much larger clone falls within one base. Donors were healthy HIV-negative adults with no recently reported acute infections or vaccinations. Only Caucasian adults living in Nashville, Tennessee, USA were represented among the donors. CD4+ T cells were enriched by magnetic negative selection, after which naive cells were positively selected on CD45RA and the negative fraction was taken as the memory subset. Blood was obtained by leukapheresis, after which PBMCs were separated by Ficoll-Histopaque density gradient centrifugation and cryopreserved in liquid nitrogen vapor phase. Analytical flow cytometry was used to check the purity and quantity of every magnetically sorted T cell population. Genomic DNA was isolated from every sorted fraction and measured by UV absorbance on a Nanodrop 2000c.

The research as a whole found: The small number of donors limited the genetic and exposure-history diversity represented. Naive subsets generally had larger estimated clonotype richness than memory subsets. Rarefaction of sorted-subset datasets indicated incomplete sequencing despite the large sequencing depth. Sharing across a few donors was observed for approximately 4.6% of naive CD4, about 4% of naive CD8, roughly 2.3% of memory CD4, and approximately 0.41% of memory CD8 clonotypes. Sampling was restricted to blood, and TCR repertoires in tissues likely differ from the TCR repertoires found in blood. Pairwise subsampling indicated that sequencing depth was expected to affect the degree of clonotype sharing among donors. Higher generation probabilities were observed for clonotypes shared by all four sorted-subset donors than for non-shared clonotypes.

The receptor was isolated from a man under 40 in good health. Rearrangement joined TRBV10-3 to TRBJ2-3; 9 central nucleotides agree with TRBD1. Sequenced material: memory CD4+ T cells sorted from blood. Sample cell subset or site, as interpreted from the label and publication: CD45RA-negative fraction. The DNA sequence reads TGTGCCATCAACCGACAGGGGGTCACAGATACGCAGTATTTT. This encodes CAINRQGVTDTQYF.